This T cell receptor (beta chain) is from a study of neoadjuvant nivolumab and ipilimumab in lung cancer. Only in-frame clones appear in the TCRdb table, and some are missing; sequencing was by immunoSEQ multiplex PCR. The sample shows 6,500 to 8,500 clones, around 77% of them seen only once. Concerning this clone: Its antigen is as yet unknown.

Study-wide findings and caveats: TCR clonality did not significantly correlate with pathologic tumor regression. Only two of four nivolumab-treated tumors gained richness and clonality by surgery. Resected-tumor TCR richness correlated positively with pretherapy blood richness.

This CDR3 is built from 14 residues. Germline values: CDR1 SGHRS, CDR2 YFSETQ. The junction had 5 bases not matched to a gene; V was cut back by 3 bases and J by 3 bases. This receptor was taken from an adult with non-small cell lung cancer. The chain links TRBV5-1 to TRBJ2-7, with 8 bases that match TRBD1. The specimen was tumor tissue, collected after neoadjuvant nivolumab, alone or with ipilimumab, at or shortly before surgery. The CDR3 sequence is CASSWTDRDYEQYF. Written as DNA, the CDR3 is TGCGCCAGCAGCTGGACGGACAGGGACTACGAGCAGTACTTC.